A selection of T cell receptor beta chains follows, all from one sample in a study of PD-1 blockade in mismatch repair-deficient tumors. Sequencing was performed with immunoSEQ multiplex PCR; in TCRdb, only in-frame clones are kept and a portion is missing. Counted here are some 130,000 clones, 88% occurring once; the ten biggest clones make up approximately 10%. The sequencing used peripheral blood, collected just under 74 weeks after starting pembrolizumab. Source of these receptors: an adult with mismatch repair-deficient cancer. Both conserved end residues are part of each CDR3. Some rows have no size entry. The others give once, few or many, or a class for an expanded clone.

V: TRBV29-1
J: TRBJ2-7
size: once
CDR3: CSVRSGSDEQYF

V: TRBV6-1
J: TRBJ2-7
size: -
CDR3: CASSSDRAYEQYF

V: TRBV6-1
J: TRBJ2-7
size: few
CDR3: CASSVGYEQYF

V: TRBV10-3
J: TRBJ1-3
size: -
CDR3: CAISESKGSGNTIYF

V: TRBV27
J: TRBJ2-2
size: -
CDR3: CASSLEPPGSGRFGGELFF

V: TRBV7-9
J: TRBJ2-3
size: -
CDR3: CASSLALAGGPFSDTQYF

V: TRBV6-5
J: TRBJ2-1
size: -
CDR3: CASSRRIAGYNEQFF

V: TRBV19
J: TRBJ2-5
size: -
CDR3: CASSNTGGETQYF

V: TRBV12-5
J: TRBJ1-1
size: -
CDR3: CASGLQMNTEAFF

V: TRBV27
J: TRBJ2-7
size: -
CDR3: CASSFLGQAYEQYF

V: TRBV2
J: TRBJ2-3
size: -
CDR3: CASIEGPGWSTDTQYF

V: TRBV19
J: TRBJ1-4
size: once
CDR3: CASSSLTGGFEKLFF

V: TRBV29-1
J: TRBJ2-3
size: -
CDR3: CSVESSGGTDTQYF

V: TRBV20-1
J: TRBJ2-7
size: -
CDR3: CSAALDYEQYF

V: TRBV6-1
J: TRBJ2-5
size: -
CDR3: CASSEIGTGQTQYF

V: TRBV4-3
J: TRBJ2-2
size: -
CDR3: CASSQSLWVTGELFF

V: TRBV7-9
J: TRBJ2-5
size: -
CDR3: CASSFGQGEEYF

V: TRBV18
J: TRBJ2-1
size: -
CDR3: CASSPRGQERNEQFF

V: TRBV14
J: TRBJ2-7
size: few
CDR3: CASSQHGSSYEQYF

V: TRBV7-9
J: TRBJ2-3
size: -
CDR3: CASSLTGTIMYF

V: TRBV4-1
J: TRBJ1-5
size: -
CDR3: CASSHTGGESGNQPQHF

V: TRBV13
J: TRBJ1-3
size: -
CDR3: CASSVRQGAGNTIYF

V: TRBV9
J: TRBJ1-1
size: -
CDR3: CASSVSAGTEAFF

V: TRBV7-6
J: TRBJ2-7
size: -
CDR3: CASSLERGSTYEQYF

V: TRBV6-1
J: TRBJ1-2
size: -
CDR3: CASSPKAYGYTF

V: TRBV11-2
J: TRBJ1-1
size: -
CDR3: CASSLYSVMNTEAFF

V: TRBV5-1
J: TRBJ2-3
size: -
CDR3: CASSLRGTVYTSTDTQYF

V: TRBV4-1
J: TRBJ1-2
size: -
CDR3: CASSQERGLGKGYGYTF

V: TRBV4-3
J: TRBJ2-7
size: once
CDR3: CASSGGWGGEQYF

V: TRBV5-1
J: TRBJ2-7
size: -
CDR3: CASSLGQGLGEQYF

V: TRBV11-3
J: TRBJ1-1
size: -
CDR3: CASRPRGVDEAFF

V: TRBV5-1
J: TRBJ2-1
size: -
CDR3: CASSNTSSVSYNEQFF

V: TRBV7-8
J: TRBJ2-3
size: once
CDR3: CASSLLVLAGSDTDTQYF

V: TRBV12-5
J: TRBJ2-7
size: -
CDR3: CASGFAYEQYF

V: TRBV7-9
J: TRBJ2-7
size: -
CDR3: CASSLMGTGDSEQYF